The clone carrying this T cell receptor beta chain was seen a few times. The antigen is undetermined. TCRdb independently ran MiXCR on the reads; one entry per CDR3 protein. The sample lists more than 55,000 distinct CDR3 sequences, approximately 20% occurring once. The CDR3 contains 12 residues. The V and J ends lost 2 bases and 4 bases respectively, with 6 bases between them. Looked up from germline, CDR1 is MNHEY and CDR2 is SVGEGT. The data originate from a study of T cell repertoires in cytomegalovirus infection. Study context: Both CMV infection and a matching HLA type were indicated by public TCR beta signatures. Whole-study results and caveats: There were HLA-C-restricted CMV-specific TCR beta clonotypes dominating the ex vivo response. Pooled public TCR beta family frequency picked out CMV carriers with the relevant HLA.

The sequence was collected from a human donor in good health (CMV status not recorded). Some clones in this sample may be carry-over from other donors' samples. The sample in question was CD8+ T cells from cultured PBMCs, obtained from culture after CMV antigen stimulation. The chain combines TRBV6-2 or TRBV6-3 with TRBJ2-7, with D tentatively TRBD1 or TRBD2 (5 bases each). The CDR3 reads CASSYEGYEQYF. The CDR3 coding sequence is TGTGCCAGCAGTTACGAGGGGTACGAGCAGTACTTC.